The T cell receptor (beta chain) under discussion was sequenced for a study of T cells after yellow fever vaccination. Overall study findings and caveats: High-abundance clonotypes from the bulk population could contaminate FACS-sorted repertoires.

TCRdb recomputed calls from the 5' RACE reads with MiXCR, one row per CDR3 protein. The sample records approximately 110,000 distinct CDR3 sequences, around 7.7% being singletons. The CDR3 length is 16 residues. The trim removed 2 bases at V and 1 base at J, leaving 5 bases unmatched. Germline assignment: CDR1 MNHEY and CDR2 SVGEGT. There are many counts of this clonotype. Its antigen is not known. The receptor's source is a young man who received the YFV17D yellow fever vaccine. The chain employs TRBV6-2 or TRBV6-3 and TRBJ2-5, with 9 bases fitting TRBD2. Here the sequenced sample was CD4+ T cells sorted from PBMCs, taken 9 to 10 days after the first yellow fever vaccination. The DNA of the CDR3 is TGTGCCAGCAGTTACCCGCTAGCGGGGATCCAAGAGACCCAGTACTTC. Translated: CASSYPLAGIQETQYF.